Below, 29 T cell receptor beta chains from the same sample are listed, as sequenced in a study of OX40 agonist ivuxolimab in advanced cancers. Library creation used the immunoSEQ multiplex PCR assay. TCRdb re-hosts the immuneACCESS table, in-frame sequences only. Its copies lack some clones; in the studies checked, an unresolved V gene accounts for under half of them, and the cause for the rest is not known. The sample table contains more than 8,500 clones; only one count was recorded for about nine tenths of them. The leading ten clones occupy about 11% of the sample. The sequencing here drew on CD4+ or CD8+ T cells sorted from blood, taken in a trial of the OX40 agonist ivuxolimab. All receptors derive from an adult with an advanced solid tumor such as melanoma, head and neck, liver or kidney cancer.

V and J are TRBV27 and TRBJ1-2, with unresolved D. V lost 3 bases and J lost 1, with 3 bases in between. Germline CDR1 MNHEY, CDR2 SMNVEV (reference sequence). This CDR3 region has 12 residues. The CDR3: CASSLGNYGYTF. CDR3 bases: TGTGCCAGCAGTTTGGGTAACTATGGCTACACCTTC.

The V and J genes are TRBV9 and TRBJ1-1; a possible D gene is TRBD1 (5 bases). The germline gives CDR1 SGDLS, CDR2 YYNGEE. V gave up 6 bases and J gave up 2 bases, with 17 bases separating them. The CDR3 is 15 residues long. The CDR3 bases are TGTGCCAGCACCCCCTTCCTGACAGCAAACACTGAAGCTTTCTTT. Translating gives CASTPFLTANTEAFF.

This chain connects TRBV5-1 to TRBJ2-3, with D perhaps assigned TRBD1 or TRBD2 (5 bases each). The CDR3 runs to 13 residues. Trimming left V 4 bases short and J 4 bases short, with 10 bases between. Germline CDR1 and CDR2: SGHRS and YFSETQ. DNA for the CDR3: TGCGCCAGCAGCCCTGGGACGGCAGATACGCAGTATTTT. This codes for CASSPGTADTQYF.

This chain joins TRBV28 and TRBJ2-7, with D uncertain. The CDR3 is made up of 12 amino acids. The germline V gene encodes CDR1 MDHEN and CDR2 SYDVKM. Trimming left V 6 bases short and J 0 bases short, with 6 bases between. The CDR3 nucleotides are TGTGCCAGCAGAGAGTTCTCCTACGAGCAGTACTTC. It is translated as CASREFSYEQYF.

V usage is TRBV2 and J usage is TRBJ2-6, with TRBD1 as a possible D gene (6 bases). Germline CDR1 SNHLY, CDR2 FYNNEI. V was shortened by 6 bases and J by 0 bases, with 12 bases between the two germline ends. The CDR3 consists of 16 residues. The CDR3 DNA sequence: TGTGCCAGCAGACAGGGCGTCAGCTCTGGGGCCAACGTCCTGACTTTC. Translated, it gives CASRQGVSSGANVLTF.

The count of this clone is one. CDR3 DNA: TGCGCCAGCAGCCAAGCTACCAACCTAGCGGGGGGGGCAGATACGCAGTATTTT. Amino acids: CASSQATNLAGGADTQYF. The chain is built from TRBV4-1 and TRBJ2-3; 12 nucleotides match TRBD2. V lost 1 base and J lost 4; bases outside the gene matches: 9. Germline V gene sequence: CDR1 MGHRA, CDR2 YSYEKL. The CDR3 length is 18 residues.

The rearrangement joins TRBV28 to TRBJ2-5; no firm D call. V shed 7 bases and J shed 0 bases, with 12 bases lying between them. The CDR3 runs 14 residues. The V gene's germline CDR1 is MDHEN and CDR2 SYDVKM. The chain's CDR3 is CASIPNMYQETQYF. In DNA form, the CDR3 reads TGTGCCAGCATTCCTAACATGTACCAAGAGACCCAGTACTTC.

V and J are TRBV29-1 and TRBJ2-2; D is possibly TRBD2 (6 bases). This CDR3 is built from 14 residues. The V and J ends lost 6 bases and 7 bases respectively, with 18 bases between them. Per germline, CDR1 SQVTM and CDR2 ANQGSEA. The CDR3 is CSVVTSGVGGELFF. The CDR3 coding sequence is TGCAGCGTGGTGACTAGTGGGGTAGGCGGGGAGCTGTTTTTT.

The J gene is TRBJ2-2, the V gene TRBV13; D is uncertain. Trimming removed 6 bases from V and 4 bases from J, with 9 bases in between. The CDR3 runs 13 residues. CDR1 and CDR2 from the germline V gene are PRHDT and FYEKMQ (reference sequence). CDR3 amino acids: CASRTWGTGELFF. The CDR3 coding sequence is TGTGCCAGCAGGACCTGGGGCACCGGGGAGCTGTTTTTT.

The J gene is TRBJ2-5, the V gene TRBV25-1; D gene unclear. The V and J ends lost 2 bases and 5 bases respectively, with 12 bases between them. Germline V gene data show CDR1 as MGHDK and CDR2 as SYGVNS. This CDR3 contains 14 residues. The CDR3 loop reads CASSERPVGETQYF. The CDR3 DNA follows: TGTGCCAGCAGTGAACGTCCGGTGGGGGAGACCCAGTACTTC.

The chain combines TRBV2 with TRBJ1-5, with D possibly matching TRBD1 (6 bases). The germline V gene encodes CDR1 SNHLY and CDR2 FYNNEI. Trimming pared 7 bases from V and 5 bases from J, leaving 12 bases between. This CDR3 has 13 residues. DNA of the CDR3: TGTGCCAGCAATTCAAGGGGGGATCAGCCCCAGCATTTT. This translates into CASNSRGDQPQHF. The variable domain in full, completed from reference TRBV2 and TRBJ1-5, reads EPEVTQTPSHQVTQMGQEVILRCVPISNHLYFYWYRQILGQKVEFLVSFYNNEISEKSEIFDDQFSVERPDGSNFTLKIRSTKLEDSAMYFCASNSRGDQPQHFGDGTRLSIL.

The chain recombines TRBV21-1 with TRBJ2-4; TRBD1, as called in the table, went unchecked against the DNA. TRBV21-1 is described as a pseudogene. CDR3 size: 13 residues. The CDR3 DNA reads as TGTGCCAGCAGCAGTGACAGAGTAAACATTCAGTACTTC. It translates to CASSSDRVNIQYF.

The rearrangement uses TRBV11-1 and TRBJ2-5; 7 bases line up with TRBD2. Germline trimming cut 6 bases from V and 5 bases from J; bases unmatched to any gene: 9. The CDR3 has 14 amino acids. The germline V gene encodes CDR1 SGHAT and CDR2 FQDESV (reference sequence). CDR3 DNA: TGTGCCAGCAGGCGAGCGGGGTCGGGGGAGACCCAGTACTTC. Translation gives CASRRAGSGETQYF.

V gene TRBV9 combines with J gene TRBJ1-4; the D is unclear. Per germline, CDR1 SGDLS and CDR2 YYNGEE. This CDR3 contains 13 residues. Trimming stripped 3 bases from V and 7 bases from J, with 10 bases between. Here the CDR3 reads CASSGWQSEKLFF. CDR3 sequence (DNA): TGTGCCAGCAGCGGGTGGCAATCTGAAAAACTGTTTTTT.

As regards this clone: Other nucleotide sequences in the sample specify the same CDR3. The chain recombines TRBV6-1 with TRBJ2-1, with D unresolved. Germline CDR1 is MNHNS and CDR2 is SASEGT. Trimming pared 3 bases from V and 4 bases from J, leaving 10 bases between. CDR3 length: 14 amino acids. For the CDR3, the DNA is TGTGCCAGCAGTGAGGTAGGAGTTTACAATGAGCAGTTCTTC. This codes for CASSEVGVYNEQFF.

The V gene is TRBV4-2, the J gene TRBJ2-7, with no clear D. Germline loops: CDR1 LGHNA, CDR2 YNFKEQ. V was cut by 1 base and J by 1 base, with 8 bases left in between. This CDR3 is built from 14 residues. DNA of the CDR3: TGTGCCAGCAGCCAAGCTGGCAATTCCTACGAGCAGTACTTC. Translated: CASSQAGNSYEQYF.

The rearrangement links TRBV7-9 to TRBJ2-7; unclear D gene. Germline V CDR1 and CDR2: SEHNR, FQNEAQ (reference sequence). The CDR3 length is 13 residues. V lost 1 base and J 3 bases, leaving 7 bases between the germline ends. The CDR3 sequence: CASSLVGVYEQYF. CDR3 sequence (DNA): TGTGCCAGCAGCTTAGTTGGAGTCTACGAGCAGTACTTC.

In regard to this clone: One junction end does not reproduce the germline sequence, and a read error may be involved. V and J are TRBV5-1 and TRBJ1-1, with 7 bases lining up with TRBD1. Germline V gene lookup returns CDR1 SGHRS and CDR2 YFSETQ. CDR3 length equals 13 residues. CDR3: CASTLTGSTEAFF. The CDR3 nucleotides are TGCGCCAGCACCTTGACAGGGAGCACTGAAGCTTTCTTT.

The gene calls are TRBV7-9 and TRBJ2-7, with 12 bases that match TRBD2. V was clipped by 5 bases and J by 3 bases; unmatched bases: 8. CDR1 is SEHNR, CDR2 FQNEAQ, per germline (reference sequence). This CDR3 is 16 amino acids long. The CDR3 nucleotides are TGTGCCAGCAGCCCCGGACTAGCGGGGATTATCTACGAGCAGTACTTC. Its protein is CASSPGLAGIIYEQYF.

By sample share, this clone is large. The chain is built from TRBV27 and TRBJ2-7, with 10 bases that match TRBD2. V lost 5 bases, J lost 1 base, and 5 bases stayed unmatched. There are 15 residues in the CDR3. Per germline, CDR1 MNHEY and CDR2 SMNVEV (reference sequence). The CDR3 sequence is CASSPLAGGSYEQYF. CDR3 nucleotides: TGTGCCAGCAGTCCCTTAGCGGGGGGTTCCTACGAGCAGTACTTC.

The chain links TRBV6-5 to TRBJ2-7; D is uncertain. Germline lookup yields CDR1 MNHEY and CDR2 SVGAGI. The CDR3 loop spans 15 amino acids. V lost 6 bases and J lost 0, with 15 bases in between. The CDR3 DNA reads TGTGCCAGCAGAGTTGGGGTGGGGATCTCCTACGAGCAGTACTTC. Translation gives CASRVGVGISYEQYF.

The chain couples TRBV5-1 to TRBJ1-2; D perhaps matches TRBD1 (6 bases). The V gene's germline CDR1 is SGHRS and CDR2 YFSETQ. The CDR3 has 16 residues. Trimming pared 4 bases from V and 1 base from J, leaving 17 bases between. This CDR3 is CASSGLVGGSNYGYTF. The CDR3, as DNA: TGCGCCAGCAGCGGCTTGGTGGGGGGCAGTAACTATGGCTACACCTTC.

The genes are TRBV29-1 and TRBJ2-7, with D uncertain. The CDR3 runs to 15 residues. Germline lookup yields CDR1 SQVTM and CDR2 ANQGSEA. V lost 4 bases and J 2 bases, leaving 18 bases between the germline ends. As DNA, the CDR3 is TGCAGCGTTGTTTTAGACTCTAGGTCAGCCTACGAGCAGTACTTC. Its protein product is CSVVLDSRSAYEQYF.

The CDR3 bases are TGTGCCAGCAGCTTTCCAACGGGGGGGGCAGATACGCAGTATTTT. Its protein is CASSFPTGGADTQYF. The chain uses TRBV5-4 and TRBJ2-3, with TRBD2 matching over 8 bases. The junction had 6 bases not matched to a gene; V was cut back by 2 bases and J by 4 bases. CDR1 is SGHNT, CDR2 YYREEE, per germline (reference sequence). This CDR3 spans 15 amino acids.

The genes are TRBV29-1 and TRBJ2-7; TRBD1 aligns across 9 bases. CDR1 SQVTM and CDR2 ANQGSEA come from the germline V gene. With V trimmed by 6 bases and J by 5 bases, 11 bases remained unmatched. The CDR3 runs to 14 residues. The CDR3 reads CSVRDRALRDEQYF. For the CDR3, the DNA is TGCAGCGTCCGGGACAGGGCCCTTAGGGACGAGCAGTACTTC.

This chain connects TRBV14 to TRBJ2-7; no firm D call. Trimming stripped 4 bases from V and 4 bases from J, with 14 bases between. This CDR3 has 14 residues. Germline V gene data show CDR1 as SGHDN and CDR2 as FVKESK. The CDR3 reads CASSLRLAGYEQYF. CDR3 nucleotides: TGTGCCAGCAGCCTCCGACTGGCAGGTTACGAGCAGTACTTC.

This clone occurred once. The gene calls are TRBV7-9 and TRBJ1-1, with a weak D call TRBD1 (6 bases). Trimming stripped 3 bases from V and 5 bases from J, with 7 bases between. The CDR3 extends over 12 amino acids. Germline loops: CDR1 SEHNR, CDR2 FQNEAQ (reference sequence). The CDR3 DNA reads TGTGCCAGCAGCTTTGGACAGACTGAAGCTTTCTTT. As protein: CASSFGQTEAFF.

The CDR3 DNA reads as TGCGCCAGCAGTGAACCCGACACCGGGGAGCTGTTTTTT. This translates into CASSEPDTGELFF. The gene calls are TRBV10-2 and TRBJ2-2; D uncertain. CDR3 size: 13 residues. Germline CDR1 and CDR2: WSHSY and SAAADI. With 3 bases removed from V and 3 bases from J, the gap between germline ends came to 5 bases.

CDR3 DNA sequence: TGCAGCGTCGGAGGGACAGGGAGCTCCTACAATGAGCAGTTCTTC. Its protein is CSVGGTGSSYNEQFF. The J gene is TRBJ2-1, the V gene TRBV29-1; 9 nucleotides agree with TRBD1. The CDR3 runs 15 residues. The J segment lost 0 bases and the V segment lost 6 bases, leaving 6 bases of the junction unmatched. Germline V gene lookup returns CDR1 SQVTM and CDR2 ANQGSEA.